Listed below are T cell receptor beta chains from one sample, sequenced in a study of T cells in Graves' hyperthyroidism and ophthalmopathy. TCRdb ran MiXCR on the multiplex PCR reads and lists one entry per CDR3 protein. The sample lists 530,000 or so distinct CDR3 sequences, approximately 17% seen once, with 17% in the top ten. Material: blood. These receptor sequences come from a woman between 18 and 29 years old with Graves' ophthalmopathy. Both conserved end residues are part of each CDR3.

j_call | v_call | cdr3_aa
TRBJ1-1 | TRBV29-1 | CSVEGEENTEAFF
TRBJ2-7 | TRBV3-1 | CASSQPSAYEQYF
TRBJ2-3 | TRBV29-1 | CSAGLAGGSTDTQYF
TRBJ1-4 | TRBV24-1 | CATSDQIRTNGDNEKLFF
TRBJ2-2 | TRBV28 | CASTSGDPGELFF
TRBJ1-1 | TRBV9 | CASTPDRANTEAFF
TRBJ1-2 | TRBV6-1 | CASSESSYGYTF
TRBJ1-5 | TRBV12-3/TRBV12-4 | CASRRGTARAQPQHF
TRBJ2-4 | TRBV20-1 | CSARDRAAKNIQYF
TRBJ2-4 | TRBV7-3 | CASSSGTGNIQYF
TRBJ1-5 | TRBV12-3/TRBV12-4 | CASSLRGGQPQHF
TRBJ2-1 | TRBV27 | CASSFRFRETRVYEQFF
TRBJ1-1 | TRBV28 | CASKRTGGSDTEAFF
TRBJ1-2 | TRBV28 | CASSLPRQGGIGYTF
TRBJ2-2 | TRBV6-2/TRBV6-3 | CASRNSGGATGELFF
TRBJ1-1 | TRBV19 | CASSIDRGQAVNTEAFF
TRBJ1-3 | TRBV7-9 | CASSLLTGTGNTIYF
TRBJ2-3 | TRBV10-3 | CAITPGEQSTDTQYF
TRBJ2-1 | TRBV6-2/TRBV6-3 | CASSYRTSGKGGNEQFF
TRBJ1-2 | TRBV6-1 | CASRVPGQNYGYTF
TRBJ2-3 | TRBV20-1 | CSAWDRLTDTQYF
TRBJ2-3 | TRBV5-4 | CASSLPVGGTDTQYF
TRBJ2-5 | TRBV20-1 | CSASPGGGETQYF
TRBJ2-2 | TRBV5-5 | CASSDSLRSGELFF
TRBJ1-3 | TRBV30 | CAWIKKGASGNTIYF
TRBJ2-3 | TRBV5-1 | CASSVAGQGPTDTQYF
TRBJ2-3 | TRBV6-1 | CASSDPLGVSDTRYF
TRBJ1-5 | TRBV28 | CASSLDGGVNQPQHF
TRBJ1-5 | TRBV20-1 | CSASVTGMDQPQHF
TRBJ2-4 | TRBV3-1 | CASSQALLAGGIQYF
TRBJ1-3 | TRBV6-1 | CASSGRTGVAGNTIYF
TRBJ2-7 | TRBV30 | CAWSAGLHPTPEQYF
TRBJ1-2 | TRBV20-1 | CSARAPYSARQGAYYGYTF
TRBJ1-1 | TRBV12-5 | CASGLAGGETEAFF
TRBJ1-3 | TRBV30 | CAWSDFILSSGNTIYF
TRBJ1-1 | TRBV10-3 | CAISPTGNTEAFF
TRBJ1-5 | TRBV7-9 | CASTRGGTGNNQPQHF
TRBJ2-3 | TRBV28 | CASSGSLAGGPDTQYF
TRBJ1-1 | TRBV6-1 | CASSYGLRNTEAFF
TRBJ2-7 | TRBV20-1 | CSAVLTSGLSYEQYF
TRBJ1-1 | TRBV10-3 | CAIRRGNTEAFF
TRBJ2-1 | TRBV6-1 | CASTSGLGNEQFF
TRBJ1-1 | TRBV19 | CASSPDLTLNTEAFF
TRBJ2-1 | TRBV18 | CASSPSSAEQFF
TRBJ2-1 | TRBV4-3 | CASSPTSLVYNEQFF
TRBJ1-2 | TRBV27 | CASSSPLGVGYTF
TRBJ2-7 | TRBV6-2/TRBV6-3 | CASSYSLPSYEQYF
TRBJ2-1 | TRBV9 | CASSVGGGDRAYNEQFF
TRBJ2-2 | TRBV18 | CASSLTGQNHRELFF
TRBJ1-4 | TRBV30 | CAWEALEKLFF
TRBJ2-1 | TRBV30 | CAWIPSAGGYNEQFF
TRBJ2-1 | TRBV12-3/TRBV12-4 | CASSLAGGINEQFF
TRBJ2-1 | TRBV7-3 | CASSSLADNEQFF